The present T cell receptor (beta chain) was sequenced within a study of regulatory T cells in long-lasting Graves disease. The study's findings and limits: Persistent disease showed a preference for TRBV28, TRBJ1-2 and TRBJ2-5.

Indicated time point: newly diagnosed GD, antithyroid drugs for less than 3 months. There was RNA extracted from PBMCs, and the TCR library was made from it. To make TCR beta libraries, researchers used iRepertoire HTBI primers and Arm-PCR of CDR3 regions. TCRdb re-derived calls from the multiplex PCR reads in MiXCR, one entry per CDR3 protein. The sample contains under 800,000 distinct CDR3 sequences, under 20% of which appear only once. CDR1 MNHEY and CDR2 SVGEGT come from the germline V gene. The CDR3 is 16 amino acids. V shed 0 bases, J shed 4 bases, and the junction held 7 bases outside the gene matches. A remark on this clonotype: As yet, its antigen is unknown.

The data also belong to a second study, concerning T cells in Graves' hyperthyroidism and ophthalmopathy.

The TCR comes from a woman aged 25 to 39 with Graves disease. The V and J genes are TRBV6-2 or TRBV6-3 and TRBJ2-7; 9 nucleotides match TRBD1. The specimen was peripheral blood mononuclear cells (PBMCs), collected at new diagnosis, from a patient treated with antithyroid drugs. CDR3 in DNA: TGTGCCAGCAGTTACTCGAAGGGGACAGGGAAGTACGAGCAGTACTTC. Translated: CASSYSKGTGKYEQYF.